This passage covers 23 T cell receptor beta chains from one sample sequenced in a study of cytomegalovirus exposure and HLA in healthy donors. Primers included in the PCR were 60 Vbeta and 13 Jbeta primers. The method was immunoSEQ multiplex PCR; TCRdb's version includes in-frame clones alone and lacks a portion of them. Among about 170,000 clones listed, over 60% were seen once. Sequenced material: PBMCs. The origin of the receptors is a woman in her forties or fifties in good health and CMV-seropositive.

This clone was detected only once. This chain connects TRBV5-1 to TRBJ2-5; TRBD1 matches 8 bases. The CDR3 is 15 amino acids. J was trimmed by 5 bases and V by 4 bases; bases with no gene match: 10. Looked up from germline, CDR1 is SGHRS and CDR2 is YFSETQ. The CDR3 spells CASSIQGENLETQYF. As DNA, the CDR3 is TGCGCCAGCAGCATACAGGGGGAGAATCTGGAGACCCAGTACTTC. Full variable domain (remainder filled in from reference TRBV5-1 and TRBJ2-5): KAGVTQTPRYLIKTRGQQVTLSCSPISGHRSVSWYQQTPGQGLQFLFEYFSETQRNKGNFPGRFSGRQFSNSRSEMNVSTLELGDSALYLCASSIQGENLETQYFGPGTRLLVL.

The chain combines TRBV5-4 with TRBJ2-7; D is uncertain. The V end lost 0 bases, the J end lost 6 bases, and 7 bases lay between the germline ends. The germline gives CDR1 SGHNT, CDR2 YYREEE (reference sequence). The CDR3 spans 12 residues. The CDR3, as DNA: TGTGCCAGCAGCTTGGGCGGAGCCGAGCAGTACTTC. Protein product: CASSLGGAEQYF.

The V and J genes are TRBV29-1 and TRBJ1-5; D is possibly TRBD1 (5 bases). Germline loops: CDR1 SQVTM, CDR2 ANQGSEA. V was pared by 4 bases and J by 2 bases, with 9 bases between. This CDR3 is 13 amino acids long. CDR3: CSVGQNRNQPQHF. Here the CDR3 DNA reads TGCAGCGTTGGACAGAATCGCAATCAGCCCCAGCATTTT.

The chain links TRBV5-1 to TRBJ2-2; D gene ambiguous. Germline CDR1 is SGHRS and CDR2 is YFSETQ. V gave up 2 bases and J gave up 0 bases, with 5 bases separating them. The CDR3 spans 14 residues. CDR3 DNA: TGCGCCAGCAGCTTCTACGCGAACACCGGGGAGCTGTTTTTT. Translating gives CASSFYANTGELFF.

V gene TRBV27 combines with J gene TRBJ2-3; 7 nucleotides line up with TRBD2. Germline assignment: CDR1 MNHEY and CDR2 SMNVEV (reference sequence). After removal of 6 bases from V and 6 bases from J, the junction contained 0 bases not matched to a gene. The CDR3 length is 11 residues. The DNA for the CDR3 is TGTGCCAGCAGGGGGGGGGATACGCAGTATTTT. This sequence encodes CASRGGDTQYF.

The J gene is TRBJ2-7, the V gene TRBV7-6; 9 nucleotides line up with TRBD2. The CDR3 consists of 16 residues. V gave up 0 bases and J gave up 7 bases; unmatched junction bases: 10. In germline, CDR1 is SGHVS, CDR2 FNYEAQ. CDR3 nucleotide sequence: TGTGCCAGCAGCTTAGCTGGCGGGAGGGCCGGGAGGGAGCAGTACTTC. Its translation: CASSLAGGRAGREQYF. Full variable domain (rest looked up from reference TRBV7-6 and TRBJ2-7): GAGVSQSPRYKVTKRGQDVALRCDPISGHVSLYWYRQALGQGPEFLTYFNYEAQQDKSGLPNDRFSAERPEGSISTLTIQRTEQRDSAMYRCASSLAGGRAGREQYFGPGTRLTVT.

This chain links TRBV5-6 with TRBJ2-5, with 8 bases lining up with TRBD1. The germline V gene has CDR1 SGHDT and CDR2 YYEEEE. The CDR3 length is 16 residues. The V segment lost 0 bases and the J segment 4 bases; nucleotides outside the gene matches: 8. Here the CDR3 DNA reads TGTGCCAGCAGCTTGGGGCAGGGGGCAGGTAGAGAGACCCAGTACTTC. It is translated as CASSLGQGAGRETQYF.

The J gene is TRBJ2-7, the V gene TRBV5-1; unclear D gene. CDR1 is SGHRS, CDR2 YFSETQ, per germline. V was pared by 0 bases and J by 3 bases, with 7 bases between. The CDR3 spans 13 residues. The CDR3, as DNA: TGCGCCAGCAGCTTGGAACTATACTACGAGCAGTACTTC. This codes for CASSLELYYEQYF.

This chain links TRBV5-5 with TRBJ1-4; D unresolved. There are 18 residues in the CDR3. Germline CDR1 reads SGHKS; CDR2 reads YYEKEE (reference sequence). With 0 bases removed from V and 0 bases from J, the gap between germline ends came to 15 bases. The CDR3 DNA sequence: TGTGCCAGCAGCTTGGACCCTCTGGGAGTTGCAACTAATGAAAAACTGTTTTTT. It yields the protein CASSLDPLGVATNEKLFF.

The chain carries TRBV6-1 and TRBJ1-2, with unresolved D. The CDR3 covers 16 residues. Germline CDR1 reads MNHNS; CDR2 reads SASEGT. V lost 3 bases and J 3 bases, leaving 17 bases between the germline ends. The CDR3, as DNA: TGTGCCAGCAGTGACCCGAGACCCCCGGCGGACTATGGCTACACCTTC. Amino acids: CASSDPRPPADYGYTF.

The chain recombines TRBV6-5 with TRBJ1-5; 9 bases line up with TRBD1. The V gene's germline CDR1 is MNHEY and CDR2 SVGAGI. V was clipped by 0 bases and J by 3 bases; unmatched bases: 3. CDR3 length: 16 residues. CDR3 protein: CASSYSTGGNNQPQHF. The CDR3 bases are TGTGCCAGCAGTTACTCGACAGGGGGTAACAATCAGCCCCAGCATTTT.

The V and J genes are TRBV28 and TRBJ1-2; 9 nucleotides match TRBD1. The CDR3 runs 13 residues. V was pared by 8 bases and J by 7 bases, with 8 bases of the junction left unmatched. Germline-derived CDR1 and CDR2 are MDHEN and SYDVKM. The DNA of the CDR3 is TGTGCCAGCGCGGGACAGGGATTCTCTGGCTACACCTTC. As protein: CASAGQGFSGYTF.

The chain joins TRBV6-5 to TRBJ2-6; 7 bases line up with TRBD1. Looked up from germline, CDR1 is MNHEY and CDR2 is SVGAGI. V was pared by 6 bases and J by 4 bases, with 6 bases of the junction left unmatched. The CDR3 runs to 15 residues. DNA for the CDR3: TGTGCCAGCAGAATACAGGGGACCGGGGCCAACGTCCTGACTTTC. Its protein is CASRIQGTGANVLTF.

The table lists this clone with a count of one. The CDR3 reads CASSPRGDTQYF. The CDR3 DNA reads as TGTGCCAGCAGCCCTAGGGGAGATACGCAGTATTTT. The rearrangement links TRBV28 to TRBJ2-3; TRBD1 might be the D (5 bases). CDR1 and CDR2 (germline): MDHEN, SYDVKM. Deletions cut 6 bases from V and 5 bases from J, with 9 bases between. This CDR3 comprises 12 residues.

The chain links TRBV4-3 to TRBJ2-7, with TRBD2 identical over 11 bases. CDR1 and CDR2 (germline): LGHNA, YSLEER. This CDR3 contains 19 residues. V was clipped by 2 bases and J by 3 bases; unmatched bases: 15. The CDR3 nucleotides read TGCGCCAGCAGCCAAAGGCTTGGTAGCGGGGGGGCACCGGTCTACGAGCAGTACTTC. As protein: CASSQRLGSGGAPVYEQYF.

This chain uses TRBV2 with TRBJ2-3; weak D call: TRBD2 (7 bases). V dropped 4 bases and J dropped 0 bases, with 11 bases sitting between them. Germline-derived CDR1 and CDR2 are SNHLY and FYNNEI. This CDR3 comprises 15 residues. The CDR3 DNA reads as TGTGCCAGCAGTGGGAGGGGGGGCAGCACAGATACGCAGTATTTT. This codes for CASSGRGGSTDTQYF.

The chain recombines TRBV4-2 with TRBJ2-7; D remains ambiguous. Germline V gene lookup returns CDR1 LGHNA and CDR2 YNFKEQ. V lost 1 base and J lost 10, with 14 bases in between. The length of the CDR3 is 13 residues. CDR3 DNA sequence: TGTGCCAGCAGCCAAGCTCCTCTGAGTCCCCAGTACTTC. It specifies CASSQAPLSPQYF.

This sequence joins TRBV16 and TRBJ1-1; D might be TRBD1 (5 bases). Trimming pared 4 bases from V and 1 base from J, leaving 10 bases between. This CDR3 spans 14 amino acids. The V gene's germline CDR1 is KGHSY and CDR2 FQNENV. The CDR3 spells CASSLQTANTEAFF. The CDR3, as DNA: TGTGCCAGCAGCCTTCAGACAGCGAACACTGAAGCTTTCTTT.

The gene calls are TRBV6-1 and TRBJ1-1; the D is unclear. The germline CDR1 and CDR2 sequences are MNHNS and SASEGT. There are 12 residues in the CDR3. With 2 bases removed from V and 5 bases from J, the gap between germline ends came to 6 bases. The CDR3 nucleotides read TGTGCCAGCAGTGAAATATTTACTGAAGCTTTCTTT. Translation gives CASSEIFTEAFF.

V and J are TRBV27 and TRBJ1-1; D is perhaps TRBD1 (6 bases). CDR1 and CDR2 (germline): MNHEY, SMNVEV (reference sequence). The V and J ends lost 6 bases and 8 bases respectively, with 13 bases between them. The length of the CDR3 is 12 residues. Here the CDR3 DNA reads TGTGCCAGCAGGGTCTTAGGGGGAGAAGCTTTCTTT. This encodes CASRVLGGEAFF.

V and J are TRBV20-1 and TRBJ1-2, with TRBD1 as a possible D gene (5 bases). Germline V gene sequence: CDR1 DFQATT, CDR2 SNEGSKA (reference sequence). V was cut by 3 bases and J by 14 bases, with 10 bases left in between. The CDR3 length is 9 residues. CDR3 coding DNA: TGCAGTGCTAGCACAGGAGGGACCTTC. Encoded protein: CSASTGGTF.

J is TRBJ1-1 and V is TRBV30; TRBD1 is a possible D gene (5 bases). Germline V gene sequence: CDR1 GTSNPN, CDR2 SVGIG (reference sequence). The CDR3 is 12 residues long. V lost 4 bases and J 6 bases, leaving 12 bases between the germline ends. The CDR3 loop reads CAWTGQPPEAFF. The CDR3 region has the DNA TGTGCCTGGACAGGGCAGCCTCCTGAAGCTTTCTTT.

The table lists this clone with a count of one. The genes are TRBV19 and TRBJ1-1; D ambiguous. CDR3 length: 13 amino acids. V shed 4 bases and J shed 4 bases, with 10 bases lying between them. Germline V gene lookup returns CDR1 LNHDA and CDR2 SQIVND (reference sequence). CDR3: CASSRGLGTEAFF. CDR3 DNA: TGTGCCAGTAGTAGAGGGTTGGGCACTGAAGCTTTCTTT.